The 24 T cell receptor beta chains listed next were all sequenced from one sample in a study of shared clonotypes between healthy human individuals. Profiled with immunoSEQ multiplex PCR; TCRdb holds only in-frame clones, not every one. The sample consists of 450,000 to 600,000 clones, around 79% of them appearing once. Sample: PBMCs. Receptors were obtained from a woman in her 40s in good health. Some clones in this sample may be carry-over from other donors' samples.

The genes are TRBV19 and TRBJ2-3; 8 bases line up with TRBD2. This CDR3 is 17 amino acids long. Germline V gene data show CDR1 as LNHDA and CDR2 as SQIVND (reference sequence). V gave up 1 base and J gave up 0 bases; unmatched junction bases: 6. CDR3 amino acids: CASSIGSLAASTDTQYF. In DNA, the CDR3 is TGTGCCAGTAGTATAGGCTCACTAGCGGCTAGCACAGATACGCAGTATTTT.

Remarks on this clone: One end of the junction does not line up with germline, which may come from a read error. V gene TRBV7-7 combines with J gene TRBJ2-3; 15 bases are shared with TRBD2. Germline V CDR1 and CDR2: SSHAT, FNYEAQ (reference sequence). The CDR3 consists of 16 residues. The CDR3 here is CASSPGLAGGADTQYF. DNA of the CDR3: TGTGCTAGCAGCCCGGGACTAGCGGGAGGAGCAGATACGCAGTATTTT.

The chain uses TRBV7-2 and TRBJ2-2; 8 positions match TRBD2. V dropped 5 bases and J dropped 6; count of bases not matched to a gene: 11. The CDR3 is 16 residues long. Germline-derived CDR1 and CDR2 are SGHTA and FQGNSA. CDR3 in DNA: TGTGCCAGCAGCCCCCAGGCGGGAGGAAGCGCCGGGGAGCTGTTTTTT. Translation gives CASSPQAGGSAGELFF. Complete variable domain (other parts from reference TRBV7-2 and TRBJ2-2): GAGVSQSPSNKVTEKGKDVELRCDPISGHTALYWYRQSLGQGLEFLIYFQGNSAPDKSGLPSDRFSAERTGGSVSTLTIQRTQQEDSAVYLCASSPQAGGSAGELFFGEGSRLTVL.

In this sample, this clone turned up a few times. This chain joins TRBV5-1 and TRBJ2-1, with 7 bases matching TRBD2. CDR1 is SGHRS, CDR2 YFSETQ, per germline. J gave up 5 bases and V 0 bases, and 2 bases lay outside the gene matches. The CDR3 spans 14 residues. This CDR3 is CASSLVLANNEQFF. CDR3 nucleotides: TGCGCCAGCAGCTTGGTACTAGCGAACAATGAGCAGTTCTTC.

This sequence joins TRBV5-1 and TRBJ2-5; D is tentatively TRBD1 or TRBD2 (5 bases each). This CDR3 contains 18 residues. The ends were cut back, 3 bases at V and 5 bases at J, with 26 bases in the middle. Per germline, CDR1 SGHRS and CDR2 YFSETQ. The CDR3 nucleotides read TGCGCCAGCAGCTCGTTCTCCCCCGGGACGCTTACGATGGAGACCCAGTACTTC. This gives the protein CASSSFSPGTLTMETQYF.

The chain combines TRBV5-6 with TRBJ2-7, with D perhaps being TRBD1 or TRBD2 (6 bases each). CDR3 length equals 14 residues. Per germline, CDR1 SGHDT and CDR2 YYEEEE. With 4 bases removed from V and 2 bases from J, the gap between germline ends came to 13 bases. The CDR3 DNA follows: TGTGCCAGCAGCGGAGGGGGTAAAACCTACGAGCAGTACTTC. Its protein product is CASSGGGKTYEQYF.

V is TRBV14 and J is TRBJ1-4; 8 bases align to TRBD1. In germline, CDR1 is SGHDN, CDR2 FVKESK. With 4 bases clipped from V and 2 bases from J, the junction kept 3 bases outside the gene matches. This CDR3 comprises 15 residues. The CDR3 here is CASSPRTGTNEKLFF. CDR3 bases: TGTGCCAGCAGCCCGCGGACAGGGACTAATGAAAAACTGTTTTTT. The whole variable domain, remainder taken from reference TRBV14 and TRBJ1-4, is EAGVTQFPSHSVIEKGQTVTLRCDPISGHDNLYWYRRVMGKEIKFLLHFVKESKQDESGMPNNRFLAERTGGTYSTLKVQPAELEDSGVYFCASSPRTGTNEKLFFGSGTQLSVL.

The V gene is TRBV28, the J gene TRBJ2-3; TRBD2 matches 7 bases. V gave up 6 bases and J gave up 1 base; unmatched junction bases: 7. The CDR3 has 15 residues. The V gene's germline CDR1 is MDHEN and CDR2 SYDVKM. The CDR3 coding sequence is TGTGCCAGCAGCCCTAGGGACTACCGCACAGATACGCAGTATTTT. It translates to CASSPRDYRTDTQYF.

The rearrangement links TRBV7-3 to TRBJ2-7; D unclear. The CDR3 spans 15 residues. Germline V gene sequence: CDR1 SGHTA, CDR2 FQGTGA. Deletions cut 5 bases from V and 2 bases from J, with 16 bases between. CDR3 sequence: CASSPSSGDPYEQYF. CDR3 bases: TGTGCCAGCAGCCCCTCGTCTGGGGATCCCTACGAGCAGTACTTC.

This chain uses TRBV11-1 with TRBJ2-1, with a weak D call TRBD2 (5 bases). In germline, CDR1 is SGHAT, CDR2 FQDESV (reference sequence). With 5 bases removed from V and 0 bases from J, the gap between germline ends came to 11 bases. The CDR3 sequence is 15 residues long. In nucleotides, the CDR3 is TGTGCCAGCAGCAAGGACGGAGGCTCCTACAATGAGCAGTTCTTC. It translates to CASSKDGGSYNEQFF.

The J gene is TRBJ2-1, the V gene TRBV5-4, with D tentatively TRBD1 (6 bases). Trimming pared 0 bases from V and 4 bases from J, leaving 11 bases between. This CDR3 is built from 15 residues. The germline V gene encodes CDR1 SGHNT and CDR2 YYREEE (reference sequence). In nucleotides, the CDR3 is TGTGCCAGCAGCTTGGGGGACCAGGGGTACAATGAGCAGTTCTTC. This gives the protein CASSLGDQGYNEQFF.

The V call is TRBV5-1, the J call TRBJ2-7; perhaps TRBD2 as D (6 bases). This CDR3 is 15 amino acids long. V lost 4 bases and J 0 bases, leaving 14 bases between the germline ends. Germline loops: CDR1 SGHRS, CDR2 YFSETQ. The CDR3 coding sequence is TGCGCCAGCAGCCGTTTTGCTAGCGACTCCTACGAGCAGTACTTC. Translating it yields CASSRFASDSYEQYF.

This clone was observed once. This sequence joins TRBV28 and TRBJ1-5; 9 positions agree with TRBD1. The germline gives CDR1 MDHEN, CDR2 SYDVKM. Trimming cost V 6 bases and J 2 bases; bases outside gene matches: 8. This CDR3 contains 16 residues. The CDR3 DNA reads TGTGCCAGCAGAACGGACCGGACAGGGGGCAATCAGCCCCAGCATTTT. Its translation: CASRTDRTGGNQPQHF.

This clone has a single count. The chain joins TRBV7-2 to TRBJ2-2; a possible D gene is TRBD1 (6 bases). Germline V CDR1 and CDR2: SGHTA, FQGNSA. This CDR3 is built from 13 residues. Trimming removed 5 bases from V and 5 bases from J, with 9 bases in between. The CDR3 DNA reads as TGTGCCAGCAGCGATCAGGGGACCGGGGAGCTGTTTTTT. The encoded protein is CASSDQGTGELFF.

In DNA form, the CDR3 reads TGTGCCAGCAGCTTATTAGGGACGGGTGTCTCTGGAAACACCATATATTTT. Its protein is CASSLLGTGVSGNTIYF. The chain uses TRBV7-9 and TRBJ1-3; D possibly corresponds to TRBD1 (5 bases). CDR1 and CDR2 (germline): SEHNR, FQNEAQ (reference sequence). V lost 2 bases and J lost 0, with 14 bases in between. The CDR3 contains 17 residues.

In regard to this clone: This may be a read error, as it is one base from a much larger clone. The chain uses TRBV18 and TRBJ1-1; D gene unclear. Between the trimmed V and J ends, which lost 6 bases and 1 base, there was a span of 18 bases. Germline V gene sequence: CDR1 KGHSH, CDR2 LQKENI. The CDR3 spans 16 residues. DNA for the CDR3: TGTGCCAGCTCCCTCCGTGGGAGATCAGGGAACACTGAAGCTTTCTTT. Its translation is CASSLRGRSGNTEAFF. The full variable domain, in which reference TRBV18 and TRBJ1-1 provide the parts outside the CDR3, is NAGVMQNPRHLVRRRGQEARLRCSPMKGHSHVYWYRQLPEEGLKFMVYLQKENIIDESGMPKERFSAEFPKEGPSILRIQQVVRGDSAAYFCASSLRGRSGNTEAFFGQGTRLTVV.

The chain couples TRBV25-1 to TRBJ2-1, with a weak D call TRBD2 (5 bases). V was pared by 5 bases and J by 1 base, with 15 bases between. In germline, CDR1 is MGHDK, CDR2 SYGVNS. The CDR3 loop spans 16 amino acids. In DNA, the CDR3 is TGTGCCAGCAGTTACCCTCACGGAGGTTCCTACAATGAGCAGTTCTTC. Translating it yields CASSYPHGGSYNEQFF.

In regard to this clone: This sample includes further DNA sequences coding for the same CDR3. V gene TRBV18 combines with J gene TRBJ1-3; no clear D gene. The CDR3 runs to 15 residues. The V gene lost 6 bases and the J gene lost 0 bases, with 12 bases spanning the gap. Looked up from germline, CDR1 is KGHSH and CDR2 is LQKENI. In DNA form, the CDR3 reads TGTGCCAGCTCGCCGGGCGGAAGCTCTGGAAACACCATATATTTT. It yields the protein CASSPGGSSGNTIYF.

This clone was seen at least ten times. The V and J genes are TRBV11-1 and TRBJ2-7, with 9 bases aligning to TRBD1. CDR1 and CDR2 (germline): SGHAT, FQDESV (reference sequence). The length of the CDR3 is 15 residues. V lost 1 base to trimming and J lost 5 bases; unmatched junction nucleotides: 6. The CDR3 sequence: CASSLGLGTGNEQYF. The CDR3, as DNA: TGTGCCAGCAGCTTAGGTCTCGGGACAGGGAACGAGCAGTACTTC.

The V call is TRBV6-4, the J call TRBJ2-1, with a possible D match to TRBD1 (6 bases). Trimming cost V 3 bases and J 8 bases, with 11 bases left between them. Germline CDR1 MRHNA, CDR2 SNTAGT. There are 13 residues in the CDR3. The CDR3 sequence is CASSEEQGHEQFF. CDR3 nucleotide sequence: TGTGCCAGCAGTGAGGAACAGGGCCATGAGCAGTTCTTC.

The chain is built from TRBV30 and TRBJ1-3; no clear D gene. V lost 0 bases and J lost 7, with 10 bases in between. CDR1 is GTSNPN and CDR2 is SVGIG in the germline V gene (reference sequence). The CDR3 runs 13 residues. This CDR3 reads CAWSVLIANTIYF. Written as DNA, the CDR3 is TGTGCCTGGAGTGTACTGATTGCGAACACCATATATTTT.

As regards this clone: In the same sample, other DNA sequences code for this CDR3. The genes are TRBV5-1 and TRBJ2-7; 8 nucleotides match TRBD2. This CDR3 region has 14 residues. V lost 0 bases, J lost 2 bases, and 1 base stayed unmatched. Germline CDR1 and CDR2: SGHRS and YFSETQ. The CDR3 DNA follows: TGCGCCAGCAGCTTGGTCGGGGGGGCCTACGAGCAGTACTTC. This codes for CASSLVGGAYEQYF.

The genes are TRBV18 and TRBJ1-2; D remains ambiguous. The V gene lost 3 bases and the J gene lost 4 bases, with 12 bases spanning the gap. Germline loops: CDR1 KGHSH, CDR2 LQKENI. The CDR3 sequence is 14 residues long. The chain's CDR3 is CASSPARRAYGYTF. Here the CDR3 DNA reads TGTGCCAGCTCACCGGCCAGGAGGGCCTATGGCTACACCTTC.

CDR3 region: CASSPPGQGAKGAYNEQFF. The CDR3 DNA reads TGTGCCAGCAGTCCACCGGGACAGGGGGCTAAGGGCGCCTACAATGAGCAGTTCTTC. The chain combines TRBV28 with TRBJ2-1; 12 nucleotides agree with TRBD1. CDR3 length: 19 residues. With V trimmed by 5 bases and J by 2 bases, 13 bases remained unmatched. Looked up from germline, CDR1 is MDHEN and CDR2 is SYDVKM.